One T cell receptor beta chain is described in this entry. Donors in Cohort 3 who had recovered were those with two negative PCRs, healthcare professional clearance, or resolution of their symptoms. The entry originates in a study of blood T cell repertoires in COVID-19. Using immunoSEQ multiplex PCR, the repertoire was profiled, and TCRdb retains in-frame clones only, with some absent. The table records approximately 160,000 clones, around 84% of them present only once. This clonotype originated in a man between 40 and 49 years old who had recovered from COVID-19. The sample consisted of PBMCs or T cells enriched from blood (not recorded which).

In DNA form, the CDR3 reads TGTGCCTGGAGTGACCCCCAGGGAAACACCATATATTTT. Translation: CAWSDPQGNTIYF. This chain links TRBV30 with TRBJ1-3; D is uncertain. The CDR3 has 13 amino acids. Deletions cut 1 base from V and 4 bases from J, with 8 bases between. Per germline, CDR1 GTSNPN and CDR2 SVGIG (reference sequence).